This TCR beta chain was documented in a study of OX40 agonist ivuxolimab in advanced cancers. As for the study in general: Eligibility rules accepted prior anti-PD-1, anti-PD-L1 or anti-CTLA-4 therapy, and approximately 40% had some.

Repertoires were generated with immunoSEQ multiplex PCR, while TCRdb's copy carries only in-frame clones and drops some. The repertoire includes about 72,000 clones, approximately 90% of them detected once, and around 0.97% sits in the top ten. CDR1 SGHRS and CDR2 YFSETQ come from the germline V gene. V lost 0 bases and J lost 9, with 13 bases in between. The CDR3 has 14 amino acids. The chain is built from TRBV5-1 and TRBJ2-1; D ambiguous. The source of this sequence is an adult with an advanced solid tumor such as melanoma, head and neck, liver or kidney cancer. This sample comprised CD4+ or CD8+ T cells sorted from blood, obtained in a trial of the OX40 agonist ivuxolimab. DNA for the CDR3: TGCGCCAGCAGCTTGGGGGTAGTGACGGCTGAGCAGTTCTTC. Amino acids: CASSLGVVTAEQFF.